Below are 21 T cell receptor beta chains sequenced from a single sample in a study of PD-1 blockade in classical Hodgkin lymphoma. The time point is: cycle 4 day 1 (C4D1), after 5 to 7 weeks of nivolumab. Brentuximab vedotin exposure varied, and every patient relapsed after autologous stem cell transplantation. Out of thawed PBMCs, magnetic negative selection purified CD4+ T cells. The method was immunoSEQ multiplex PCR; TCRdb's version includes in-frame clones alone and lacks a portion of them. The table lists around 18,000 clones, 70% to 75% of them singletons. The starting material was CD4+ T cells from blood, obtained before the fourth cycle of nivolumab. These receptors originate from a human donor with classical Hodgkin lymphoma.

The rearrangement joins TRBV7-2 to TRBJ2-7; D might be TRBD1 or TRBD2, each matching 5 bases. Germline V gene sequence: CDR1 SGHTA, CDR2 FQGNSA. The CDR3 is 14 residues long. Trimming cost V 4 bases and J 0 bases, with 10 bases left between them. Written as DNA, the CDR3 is TGTGCCAGCAGCTCCGGGACCGTCTCCTACGAGCAGTACTTC. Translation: CASSSGTVSYEQYF.

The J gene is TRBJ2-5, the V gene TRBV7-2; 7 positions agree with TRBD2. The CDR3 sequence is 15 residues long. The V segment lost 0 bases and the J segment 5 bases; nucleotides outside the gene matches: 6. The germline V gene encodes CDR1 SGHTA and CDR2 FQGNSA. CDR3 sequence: CASSLAGGNSETQYF. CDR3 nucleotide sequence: TGTGCCAGCAGCTTAGCGGGGGGGAATTCGGAGACCCAGTACTTC.

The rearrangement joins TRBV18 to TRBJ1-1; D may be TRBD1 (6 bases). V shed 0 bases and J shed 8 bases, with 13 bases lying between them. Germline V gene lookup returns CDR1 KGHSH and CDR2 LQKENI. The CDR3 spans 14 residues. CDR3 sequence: CASSPPSGDDEAFF. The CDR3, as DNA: TGTGCCAGCTCACCACCGTCAGGGGACGACGAAGCTTTCTTT.

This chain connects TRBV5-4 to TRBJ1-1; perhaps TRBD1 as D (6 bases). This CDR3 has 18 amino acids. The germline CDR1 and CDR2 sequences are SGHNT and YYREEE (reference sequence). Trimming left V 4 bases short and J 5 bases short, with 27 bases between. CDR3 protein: CASSKDGRGGLGKTEAFF. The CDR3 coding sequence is TGTGCCAGCAGCAAGGACGGACGGGGGGGCCTGGGGAAGACTGAAGCTTTCTTT.

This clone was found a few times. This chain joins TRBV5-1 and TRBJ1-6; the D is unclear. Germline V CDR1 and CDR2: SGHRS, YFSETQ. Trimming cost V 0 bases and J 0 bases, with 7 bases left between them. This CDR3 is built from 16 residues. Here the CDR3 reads CASSLEGSSYNSPLHF. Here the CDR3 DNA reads TGCGCCAGCAGCTTGGAAGGGAGCTCCTATAATTCACCCCTCCACTTT.

The CDR3 sequence is CASSAVGTPDETQYF. The CDR3 region has the DNA TGTGCCAGCAGCGCCGTCGGGACCCCGGATGAGACCCAGTACTTC. The rearrangement links TRBV9 to TRBJ2-5; D could derive from TRBD1 or TRBD2 (5 bases each). The CDR3 runs to 15 residues. The V gene's germline CDR1 is SGDLS and CDR2 YYNGEE. V lost 3 bases, J lost 5 bases, and 17 bases lay in between. Filled out from reference TRBV9 and TRBJ2-5, the complete variable domain reads DSGVTQTPKHLITATGQRVTLRCSPRSGDLSVYWYQQSLDQGLQFLIQYYNGEERAKGNILERFSAQQFPDLHSELNLSSLELGDSALYFCASSAVGTPDETQYFGPGTRLLVL.

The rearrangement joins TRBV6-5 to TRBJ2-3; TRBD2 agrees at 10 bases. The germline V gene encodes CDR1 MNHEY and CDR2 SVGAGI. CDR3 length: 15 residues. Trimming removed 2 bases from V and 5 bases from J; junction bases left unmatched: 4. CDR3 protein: CASSYKREGRDTQYF. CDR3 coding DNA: TGTGCCAGCAGTTACAAGCGGGAGGGCCGAGATACGCAGTATTTT.

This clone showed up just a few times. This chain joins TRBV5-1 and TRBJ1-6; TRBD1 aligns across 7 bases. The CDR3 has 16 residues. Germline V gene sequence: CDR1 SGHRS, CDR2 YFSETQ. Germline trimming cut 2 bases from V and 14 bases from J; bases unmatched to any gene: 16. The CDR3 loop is CASSFGRNHRGAALHF. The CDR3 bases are TGCGCCAGCAGCTTTGGAAGGAATCACAGGGGAGCAGCCCTCCACTTT.

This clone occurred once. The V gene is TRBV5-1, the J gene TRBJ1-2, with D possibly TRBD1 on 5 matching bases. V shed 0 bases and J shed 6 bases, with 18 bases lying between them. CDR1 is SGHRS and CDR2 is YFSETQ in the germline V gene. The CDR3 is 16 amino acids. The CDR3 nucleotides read TGCGCCAGCAGCTTGGCCTTATCGAGGGGAACGGATGGCTACACCTTC. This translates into CASSLALSRGTDGYTF.

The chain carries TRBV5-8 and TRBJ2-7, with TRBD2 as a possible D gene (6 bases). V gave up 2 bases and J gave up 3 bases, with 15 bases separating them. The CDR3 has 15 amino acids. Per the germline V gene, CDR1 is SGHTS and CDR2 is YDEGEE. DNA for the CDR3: TGTGCCAGCAGCTTTCGGCGGCTAGCGAGCTACGAGCAGTACTTC. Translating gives CASSFRRLASYEQYF. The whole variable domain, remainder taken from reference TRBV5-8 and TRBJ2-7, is EAGVTQSPTHLIKTRGQQATLRCSPISGHTSVYWYQQALGLGLQFLLWYDEGEERNRGNFPPRFSGRQFPNYSSELNVNALELEDSALYLCASSFRRLASYEQYFGPGTRLTVT.

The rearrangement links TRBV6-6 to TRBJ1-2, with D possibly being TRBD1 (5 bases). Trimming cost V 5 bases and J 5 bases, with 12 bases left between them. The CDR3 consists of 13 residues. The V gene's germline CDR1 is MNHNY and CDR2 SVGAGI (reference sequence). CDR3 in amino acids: CASSPTQGYGYTF. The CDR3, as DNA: TGTGCCAGCAGTCCCACCCAGGGATATGGCTACACCTTC.

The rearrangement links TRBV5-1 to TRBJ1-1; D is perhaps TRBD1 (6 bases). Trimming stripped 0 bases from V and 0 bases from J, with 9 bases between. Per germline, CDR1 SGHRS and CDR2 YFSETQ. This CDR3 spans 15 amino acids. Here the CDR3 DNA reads TGCGCCAGCAGCTTGGTGGCAGGGGTGAACACTGAAGCTTTCTTT. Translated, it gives CASSLVAGVNTEAFF.

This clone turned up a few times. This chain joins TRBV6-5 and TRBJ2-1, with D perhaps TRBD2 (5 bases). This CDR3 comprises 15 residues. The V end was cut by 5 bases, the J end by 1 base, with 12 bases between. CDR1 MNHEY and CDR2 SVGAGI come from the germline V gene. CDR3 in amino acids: CASSQSGGSYNEQFF. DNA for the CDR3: TGTGCCAGCAGTCAGAGCGGTGGGTCCTACAATGAGCAGTTCTTC.

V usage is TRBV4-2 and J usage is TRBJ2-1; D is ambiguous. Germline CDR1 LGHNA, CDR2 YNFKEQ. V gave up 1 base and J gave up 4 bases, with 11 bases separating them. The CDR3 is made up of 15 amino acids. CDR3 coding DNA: TGTGCCAGCAGCCAAGTATCCTCCTTATACAATGAGCAGTTCTTC. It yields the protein CASSQVSSLYNEQFF.

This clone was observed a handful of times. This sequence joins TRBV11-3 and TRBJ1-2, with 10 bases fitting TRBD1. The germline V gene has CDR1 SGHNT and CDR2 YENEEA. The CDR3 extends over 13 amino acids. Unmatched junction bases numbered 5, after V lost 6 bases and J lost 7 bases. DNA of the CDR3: TGTGCCAGCAGTCCCGGGACAGGGGTTGGCTACACCTTC. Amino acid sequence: CASSPGTGVGYTF.

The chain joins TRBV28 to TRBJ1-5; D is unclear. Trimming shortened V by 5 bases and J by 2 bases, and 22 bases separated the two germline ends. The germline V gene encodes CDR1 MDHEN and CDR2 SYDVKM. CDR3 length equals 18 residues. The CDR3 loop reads CASSIPWQPIWGNQPQHF. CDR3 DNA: TGTGCCAGCAGTATCCCTTGGCAGCCGATTTGGGGCAATCAGCCCCAGCATTTT.

The CDR3 loop is CASSWGSVAFF. The CDR3 nucleotides are TGTGCCAGCAGTTGGGGTTCGGTGGCTTTCTTT. This chain links TRBV27 with TRBJ1-1; D call uncertain. This CDR3 is 11 amino acids long. V was cut by 4 bases and J by 11 bases, with 11 bases left in between. Germline loops: CDR1 MNHEY, CDR2 SMNVEV (reference sequence).

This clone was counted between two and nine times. The CDR3 protein is CASSERDFYNEQFF. For the CDR3, the DNA is TGTGCCAGCAGCGAACGAGACTTTTACAATGAGCAGTTCTTC. V is TRBV7-2 and J is TRBJ2-1; D gene unclear. V was cut by 5 bases and J by 4 bases, with 12 bases left in between. This CDR3 is built from 14 residues. Germline V CDR1 and CDR2: SGHTA, FQGNSA.

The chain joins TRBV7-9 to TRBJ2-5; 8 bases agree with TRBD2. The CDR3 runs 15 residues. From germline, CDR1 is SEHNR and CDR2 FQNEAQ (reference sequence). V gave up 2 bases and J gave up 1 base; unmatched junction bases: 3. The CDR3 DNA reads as TGTGCCAGCAGCTTAAACAGCGGGGGCCAAGAGACCCAGTACTTC. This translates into CASSLNSGGQETQYF.

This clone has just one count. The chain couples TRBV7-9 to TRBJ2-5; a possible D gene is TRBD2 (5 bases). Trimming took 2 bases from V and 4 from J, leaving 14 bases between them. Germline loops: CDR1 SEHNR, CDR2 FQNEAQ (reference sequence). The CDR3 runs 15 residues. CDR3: CASSLLGSPGETQYF. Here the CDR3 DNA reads TGTGCCAGCAGCTTATTGGGGAGCCCCGGAGAGACCCAGTACTTC.

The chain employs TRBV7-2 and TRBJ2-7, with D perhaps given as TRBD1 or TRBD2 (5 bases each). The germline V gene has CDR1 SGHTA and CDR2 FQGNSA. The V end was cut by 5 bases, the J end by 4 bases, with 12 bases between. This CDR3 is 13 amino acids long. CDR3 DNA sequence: TGTGCCAGCAGCGGGGGAAACGGTTACGAGCAGTACTTC. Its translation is CASSGGNGYEQYF.